The clone carrying this T cell receptor beta chain was detected ten times or more. No antigen is known for it. This record comes from a study of early T cells in non-severe SARS-CoV-2 infection. For the study at large: The study sequenced bulk RNA from unsorted whole blood, with chains unpaired. Study-level findings and limits: VDJdb matching, biased toward anti-spike CD8 responses, missed private and CD4 specificities.

Researchers attached unique molecular identifiers to individual cDNA molecules. TCRdb independently ran MiXCR on the 5' RACE reads; one entry per CDR3 protein. The table includes around 60,000 distinct CDR3 sequences, 13% detected once. Germline V gene sequence: CDR1 SGHDN, CDR2 FVKESK. The V end was cut by 1 base, the J end by 3 bases, with 7 bases between. CDR3 size: 13 residues. Sequencing was carried out using whole blood. The TCR comes from an adult who was a healthcare worker with PCR-confirmed SARS-CoV-2 infection or an uninfected control (not recorded which). The genes are TRBV14 and TRBJ2-7; D is unclear. CDR3 sequence (DNA): TGTGCCAGCAGCCAAGGGCGATACTACGAGCAGTACTTC. Encoded protein: CASSQGRYYEQYF.